These 26 T cell receptor beta chains originate from one sample sequenced in a study of blood T cell repertoires in COVID-19. Assay: immunoSEQ multiplex PCR; the TCRdb copy retains only in-frame clones and omits some. Of fewer than 200,000 clones listed, roughly four fifths are singletons. Sequencing was performed on peripheral blood. These receptors originate from a woman aged 80 or older with acute or convalescent COVID-19.

CDR3 coding DNA: TGTGCCTGGAAGACAGTGAATTCACCCCTCCACTTT. Protein sequence: CAWKTVNSPLHF. This rearrangement joins TRBV30 to TRBJ1-6; tentatively, D is TRBD1 (5 bases). Germline V gives CDR1 GTSNPN, CDR2 SVGIG (reference sequence). The CDR3 has 12 residues. Trimming shortened V by 4 bases and J by 7 bases, and 8 bases separated the two germline ends. Drawing the rest from reference TRBV30 and TRBJ1-6, the complete variable domain is SQTIHQWPATLVQPVGSPLSLECTVEGTSNPNLYWYRQAAGRGLQLLFYSVGIGQISSEVPQNLSASRPQDRQFILSSKKLLLSDSGFYLCAWKTVNSPLHFGNGTRLTVT.

The CDR3 region has the DNA TGTGCCAGCAGTTTAAAGATCGGGGTGTACGAGCAGTACTTC. It is translated as CASSLKIGVYEQYF. The rearrangement links TRBV27 to TRBJ2-7; D possibly corresponds to TRBD2 (5 bases). The V end lost 2 bases, the J end lost 4 bases, and 12 bases lay between the germline ends. CDR3 size: 14 residues. Germline CDR1 MNHEY, CDR2 SMNVEV (reference sequence).

The chain couples TRBV19 to TRBJ1-5, with a weak D call TRBD1 (6 bases). Trimming took 5 bases from V and 5 from J, leaving 10 bases between them. Germline V gene lookup returns CDR1 LNHDA and CDR2 SQIVND (reference sequence). The CDR3 extends over 13 amino acids. DNA for the CDR3: TGTGCCAGTAGTCCTACAGGGTATCAGCCCCAGCATTTT. This sequence encodes CASSPTGYQPQHF.

The chain is built from TRBV23-1 and TRBJ2-7; TRBD2 might be the D (5 bases). TRBV23-1 falls under the ORF class, with uncertain function. The length of the CDR3 is 15 residues. V was pared by 2 bases and J by 3 bases, with 14 bases between. The CDR3 sequence: CASSQGSGIDYEQYF. In DNA form, the CDR3 reads TGCGCCAGCAGTCAAGGGTCCGGGATAGACTACGAGCAGTACTTC.

The V call is TRBV6-1, the J call TRBJ1-1, with TRBD1 as a possible D gene (5 bases). The V gene's germline CDR1 is MNHNS and CDR2 SASEGT. Trimming removed 3 bases from V and 9 bases from J, with 14 bases in between. CDR3 length: 13 residues. In DNA form, the CDR3 reads TGTGCCAGCAGTGATGGACGGAGGGGCAAAGCTTTCTTT. The encoded protein is CASSDGRRGKAFF.

The chain joins TRBV27 to TRBJ1-6; possibly TRBD1 for D (5 bases). Deletions cut 6 bases from V and 6 bases from J, with 12 bases between. CDR1 is MNHEY and CDR2 is SMNVEV in the germline V gene (reference sequence). The CDR3 extends over 14 amino acids. The CDR3 region has the DNA TGTGCCAGCAGACCGGGACTGATTAATTCACCCCTCCACTTT. Its protein is CASRPGLINSPLHF.

The rearrangement joins TRBV3-1 (or the pseudogene TRBV3-2) to TRBJ2-5; the D gene is possibly TRBD1 (6 bases). Trimming cost V 4 bases and J 4 bases, with 19 bases left between them. Germline lookup yields CDR1 LGHDT and CDR2 YNNKEL (reference sequence). This CDR3 comprises 16 residues. The CDR3 nucleotides are TGTGCCAGCAGCCCTAGGACAGAACTTAAAGGAGAGACCCAGTACTTC. Protein: CASSPRTELKGETQYF.

This clone was picked up a small number of times. The rearrangement links TRBV6-2 or TRBV6-3 to TRBJ1-2; the match to TRBD1 covers 9 bases. CDR1 and CDR2 from the germline V gene are MNHEY and SVGEGT. The CDR3 covers 15 residues. Trimming took 5 bases from V and 5 from J; bases not matched to a gene: 9. The CDR3 bases are TGTGCCAGCAGTCCATCCGGACAGGGGTCATATGGCTACACCTTC. Protein: CASSPSGQGSYGYTF.

The table lists this clone with a few counts. The rearrangement uses TRBV3-1 (or the pseudogene TRBV3-2) and TRBJ2-7, with a tentative D call TRBD2 (7 bases). The CDR3 consists of 12 residues. The ends were cut back, 7 bases at V and 5 bases at J, with 12 bases in the middle. The germline gives CDR1 LGHDT, CDR2 YNNKEL (reference sequence). CDR3 bases: TGTGCCAGCAAGAGGGAGGGGGACGAGCAGTACTTC. Translated, it gives CASKREGDEQYF.

CDR3 bases: TGTGCCAGCAGTCCGGGACAGGGCAATCAGCCCCAGCATTTT. Protein product: CASSPGQGNQPQHF. This chain uses TRBV6-5 with TRBJ1-5; 8 bases match TRBD1. V lost 5 bases to trimming and J lost 2 bases; unmatched junction nucleotides: 2. CDR1 and CDR2 from the germline V gene are MNHEY and SVGAGI. The CDR3 has 14 residues.

The V call is TRBV7-8, the J call TRBJ1-2; 7 nucleotides align to TRBD1. V gave up 4 bases and J gave up 3 bases; unmatched junction bases: 2. This CDR3 has 13 amino acids. CDR1 and CDR2 from the germline V gene are SGHVS and FQNEAQ. CDR3 sequence reads: CASSSGTDYGYTF. CDR3 in DNA: TGTGCCAGCAGCTCCGGGACAGACTATGGCTACACCTTC.

V gene TRBV19 combines with J gene TRBJ2-3; unclear D gene. This CDR3 spans 15 amino acids. Germline V lookup: CDR1 LNHDA, CDR2 SQIVND (reference sequence). The V end was cut by 3 bases, the J end by 0 bases, with 10 bases between. The CDR3 here is CASSIGRVSTDTQYF. The CDR3 nucleotides are TGTGCCAGTAGTATCGGCCGGGTAAGCACAGATACGCAGTATTTT.

The rearrangement joins TRBV6-4 to TRBJ1-3; D not certain. The CDR3 is made up of 14 amino acids. Trimming took 6 bases from V and 1 from J, leaving 10 bases between them. The germline CDR1 and CDR2 sequences are MRHNA and SNTAGT. This chain's CDR3 is CASSPPVSGNTIYF. DNA of the CDR3: TGTGCCAGCAGCCCCCCGGTTTCTGGAAACACCATATATTTT.

The chain uses TRBV11-2 and TRBJ2-2; no firm D call. The CDR3 totals 12 residues. Deletions cut 0 bases from V and 7 bases from J, with 3 bases between. Germline V gene lookup returns CDR1 SGHAT and CDR2 FQNNGV. CDR3 nucleotide sequence: TGTGCCAGCAGCTTAGATAACGGGGAGCTGTTTTTT. This encodes CASSLDNGELFF.

The chain uses TRBV2 and TRBJ1-2, with 7 bases that match TRBD1. CDR3 length: 15 amino acids. Trimming cost V 4 bases and J 0 bases; bases outside gene matches: 5. From germline, CDR1 is SNHLY and CDR2 FYNNEI. As DNA, the CDR3 is TGTGCCAGCAGTGTGTACAGGGGAGCTAACTATGGCTACACCTTC. It is translated as CASSVYRGANYGYTF.

This clone was counted between two and nine times. The rearrangement links TRBV10-1 to TRBJ2-5; 9 bases match TRBD2. V shed 0 bases and J 2 bases; nucleotides not matched to a gene: 4. This CDR3 spans 16 amino acids. Germline CDR1 WNHNN, CDR2 SYGVQD (reference sequence). The CDR3 is CASSESGGRDQETQYF. In DNA, the CDR3 is TGCGCCAGCAGTGAGTCCGGCGGGAGGGATCAAGAGACCCAGTACTTC.

The CDR3 loop is CASSESGGPSANYGYTF. The CDR3 DNA follows: TGTGCCAGCAGTGAATCCGGGGGGCCATCAGCTAACTATGGCTACACCTTC. The chain couples TRBV25-1 to TRBJ1-2; a possible D gene is TRBD1 (6 bases). This CDR3 region has 17 residues. Germline CDR1 MGHDK, CDR2 SYGVNS. Trimming removed 1 base from V and 0 bases from J, with 15 bases in between.

This chain uses TRBV6-1 with TRBJ1-6; 7 nucleotides line up with TRBD1. The CDR3 consists of 15 residues. The V gene end was trimmed by 7 bases and the J gene end by 6 bases; junction bases not matched to a gene: 9. CDR1 is MNHNS, CDR2 SASEGT, per germline. The CDR3 reads CASIPDRDGNSPLHF. DNA for the CDR3: TGTGCCAGCATCCCAGACAGGGACGGTAATTCACCCCTCCACTTT.

Here the CDR3 reads CASSQLAGGYEQYF. For the CDR3, the DNA is TGTGCCAGCAGCCAACTAGCGGGAGGTTACGAGCAGTACTTC. The chain couples TRBV5-5 to TRBJ2-7; TRBD2 aligns across 12 bases. Trimming at V came to 4 bases and at J to 4 bases, leaving 3 bases not matched to a gene. Looked up from germline, CDR1 is SGHKS and CDR2 is YYEKEE (reference sequence). The length of the CDR3 is 14 residues.

A few counts support this clone. This chain connects TRBV2 to TRBJ1-6, with D perhaps TRBD1 (6 bases). Germline V gene sequence: CDR1 SNHLY, CDR2 FYNNEI. Trimming removed 4 bases at V and 10 bases at J, with 11 bases between. The CDR3 loop spans 13 amino acids. The CDR3 protein is CASSVTGYSPLHF. In DNA form, the CDR3 reads TGTGCCAGCAGTGTTACAGGGTACTCACCCCTCCACTTT.

This clone has just one count. The chain carries TRBV12-3 or TRBV12-4 and TRBJ1-2, with D possibly matching TRBD1 (6 bases). This CDR3 spans 11 amino acids. The CDR3 loop is CGLRSGDGYTF. The CDR3 DNA is TGTGGGCTCCGGTCAGGGGATGGCTACACCTTC.

The gene calls are TRBV28 and TRBJ1-5; D possibly corresponds to TRBD1 (6 bases). This CDR3 is built from 15 residues. The germline gives CDR1 MDHEN, CDR2 SYDVKM. The V gene lost 6 bases and the J gene lost 4 bases, with 16 bases spanning the gap. CDR3 DNA: TGTGCCAGCAGATCACCGGGGGGCAGGAATCAGCCCCAGCATTTT. It specifies CASRSPGGRNQPQHF. The whole variable domain, remainder taken from reference TRBV28 and TRBJ1-5, is DVKVTQSSRYLVKRTGEKVFLECVQDMDHENMFWYRQDPGLGLRLIYFSYDVKMKEKGDIPEGYSVSREKKERFSLILESASTNQTSMYLCASRSPGGRNQPQHFGDGTRLSIL.

The V and J genes are TRBV29-1 and TRBJ2-7; 11 bases match TRBD2. Trimming removed 6 bases from V and 3 bases from J; junction bases left unmatched: 16. The CDR3 has 17 residues. Germline V lookup: CDR1 SQVTM, CDR2 ANQGSEA. The CDR3 protein is CSVSWGGALAGDYEQYF. In DNA form, the CDR3 reads TGCAGCGTCTCTTGGGGAGGGGCACTAGCGGGGGACTACGAGCAGTACTTC.

The chain joins TRBV5-6 to TRBJ2-5; TRBD2 matches at 9 bases. CDR1 is SGHDT, CDR2 YYEEEE, per germline. V gave up 4 bases and J gave up 3 bases; unmatched junction bases: 4. This CDR3 has 14 residues. The chain's CDR3 is CASSPGLAKETQYF. CDR3 DNA: TGTGCCAGCAGCCCGGGACTAGCTAAAGAGACCCAGTACTTC.

This clone was detected once. The V and J genes are TRBV10-1 and TRBJ1-5, with D possibly TRBD1 on 5 matching bases. Germline V lookup: CDR1 WNHNN, CDR2 SYGVQD (reference sequence). The CDR3 is 15 amino acids. Trimming removed 0 bases from V and 5 bases from J, with 11 bases in between. The DNA of the CDR3 is TGCGCCAGCAGTGAGTCGGGGGGGAGGGATCAGCCCCAGCATTTT. Its translation: CASSESGGRDQPQHF.

This rearrangement joins TRBV6-2 or TRBV6-3 to TRBJ1-1, with D hard to call. The V end lost 3 bases, the J end lost 0 bases, and 8 bases lay between the germline ends. The CDR3 covers 14 residues. The germline CDR1 and CDR2 sequences are MNHEY and SVGEGT. CDR3 DNA: TGTGCCAGCAGTTATGCAGTCGTGAACACTGAAGCTTTCTTT. This sequence encodes CASSYAVVNTEAFF.